This T cell receptor (beta chain) emerged from a study of CD4 T cells in relation to SARS-CoV-2 and coronaviruses. Study-level information: The negative reference was HIV-1 Nef peptide pool or peptide-free culture.

Overall study results and limits: Each donor contributed either pre-pandemic or post-infection samples, not both. About 64% of donors had memory CD4+ clonotypes crossrecognizing SARS-CoV-2 and common cold coronavirus spike.

As concerns this clone: What it recognizes is unknown.

Before the COVID-19 pandemic, during about 2011-2019, CD4+ T cells were taken from unexposed donors. CD4+ T cells were isolated from the cells after more than nine days of culture. Sequencing used immunoSEQ multiplex PCR; TCRdb keeps in-frame clones, though not all of them. The sample lists tens of thousands of clones, roughly three quarters occurring once. Material for sequencing was CD4+ T cells from PBMCs, cultured in vitro. The TCR sequence derives from a human donor in good health.

The CDR3 protein is CASSQARGSGANVLTF. The CDR3 DNA follows: TGCGCCAGCAGCCAAGCTCGGGGCTCTGGGGCCAACGTCCTGACTTTC. V gene TRBV4-3 combines with J gene TRBJ2-6; tentatively, D is TRBD2 (5 bases). Trimming took off 1 base at V and 0 bases at J, with 7 bases between the two ends. This CDR3 region has 16 residues. Germline V gene data show CDR1 as LGHNA and CDR2 as YSLEER.